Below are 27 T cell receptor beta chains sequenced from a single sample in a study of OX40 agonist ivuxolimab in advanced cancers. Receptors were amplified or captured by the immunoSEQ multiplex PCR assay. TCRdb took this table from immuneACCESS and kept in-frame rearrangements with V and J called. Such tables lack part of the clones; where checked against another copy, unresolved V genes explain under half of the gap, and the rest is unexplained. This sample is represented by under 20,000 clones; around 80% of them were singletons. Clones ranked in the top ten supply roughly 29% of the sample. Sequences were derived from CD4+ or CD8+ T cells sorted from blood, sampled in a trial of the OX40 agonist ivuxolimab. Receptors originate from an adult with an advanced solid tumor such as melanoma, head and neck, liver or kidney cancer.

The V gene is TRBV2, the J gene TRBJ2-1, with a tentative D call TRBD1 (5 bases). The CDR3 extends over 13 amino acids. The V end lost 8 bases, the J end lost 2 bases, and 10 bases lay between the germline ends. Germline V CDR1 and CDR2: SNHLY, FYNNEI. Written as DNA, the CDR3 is TGTGCCAGCCCCCAGGGCCCCTACAATGAGCAGTTCTTC. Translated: CASPQGPYNEQFF.

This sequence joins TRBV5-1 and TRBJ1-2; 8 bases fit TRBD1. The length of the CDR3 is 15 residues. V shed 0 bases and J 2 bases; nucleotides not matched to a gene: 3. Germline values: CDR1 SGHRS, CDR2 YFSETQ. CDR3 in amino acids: CASSLVSGGNYGYTF. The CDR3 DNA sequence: TGCGCCAGCAGCTTGGTGTCAGGGGGCAACTATGGCTACACCTTC.

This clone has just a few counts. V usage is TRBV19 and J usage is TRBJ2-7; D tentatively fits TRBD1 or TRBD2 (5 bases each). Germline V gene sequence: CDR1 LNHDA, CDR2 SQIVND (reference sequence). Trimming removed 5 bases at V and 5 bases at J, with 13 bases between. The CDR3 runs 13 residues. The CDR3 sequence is CASSPFGAHEQYF. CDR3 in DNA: TGTGCCAGTAGTCCCTTCGGGGCCCACGAGCAGTACTTC.

CDR3 coding DNA: TGTGCCAGCAGTTATCAGGGGATGAACGAGCAGTACTTC. Protein: CASSYQGMNEQYF. The chain combines TRBV27 with TRBJ2-7; D may be TRBD1 (6 bases). The CDR3 spans 13 residues. The germline CDR1 and CDR2 sequences are MNHEY and SMNVEV (reference sequence). The V end lost 4 bases, the J end lost 5 bases, and 12 bases lay between the germline ends.

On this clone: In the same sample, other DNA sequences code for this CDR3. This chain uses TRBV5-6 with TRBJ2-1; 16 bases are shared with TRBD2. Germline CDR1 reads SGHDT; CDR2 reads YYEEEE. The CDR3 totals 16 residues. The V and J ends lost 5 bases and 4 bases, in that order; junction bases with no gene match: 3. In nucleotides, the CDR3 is TGTGCCAGCAGTCTGGGACTAGCGGGGGGGTACAATGAGCAGTTCTTC. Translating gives CASSLGLAGGYNEQFF.

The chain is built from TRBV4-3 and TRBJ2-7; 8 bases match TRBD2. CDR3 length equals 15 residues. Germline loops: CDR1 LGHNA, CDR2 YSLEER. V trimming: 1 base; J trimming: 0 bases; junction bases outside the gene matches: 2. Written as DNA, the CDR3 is TGCGCCAGCAGCCAAGGCGGGGGGCTCTCCTACGAGCAGTACTTC. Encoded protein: CASSQGGGLSYEQYF.

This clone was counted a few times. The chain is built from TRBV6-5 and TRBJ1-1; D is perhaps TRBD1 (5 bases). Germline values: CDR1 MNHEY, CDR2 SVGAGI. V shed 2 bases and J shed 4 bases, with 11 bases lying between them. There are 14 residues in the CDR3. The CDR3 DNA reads TGTGCCAGCAGTTACACCAACCAGGGCACTGAAGCTTTCTTT. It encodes CASSYTNQGTEAFF.

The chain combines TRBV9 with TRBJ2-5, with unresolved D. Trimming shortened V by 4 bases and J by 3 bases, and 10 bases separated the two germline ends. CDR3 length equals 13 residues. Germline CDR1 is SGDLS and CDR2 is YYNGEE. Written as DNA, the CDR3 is TGTGCCAGCAGCTCGCAGTGGGAAGAGACCCAGTACTTC. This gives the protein CASSSQWEETQYF.

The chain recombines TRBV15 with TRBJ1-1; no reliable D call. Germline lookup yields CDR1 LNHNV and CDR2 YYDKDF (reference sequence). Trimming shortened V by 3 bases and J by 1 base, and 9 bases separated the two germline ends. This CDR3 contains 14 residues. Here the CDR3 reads CATSSWVENTEAFF. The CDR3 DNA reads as TGTGCCACCAGCAGCTGGGTTGAGAACACTGAAGCTTTCTTT.

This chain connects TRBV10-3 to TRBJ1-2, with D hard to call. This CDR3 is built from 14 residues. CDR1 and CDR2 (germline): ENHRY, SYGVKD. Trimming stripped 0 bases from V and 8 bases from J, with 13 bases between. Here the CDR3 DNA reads TGTGCCATCAGTGAGTCGGCCGGACTAGGGGGCTACACCTTC. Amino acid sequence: CAISESAGLGGYTF.

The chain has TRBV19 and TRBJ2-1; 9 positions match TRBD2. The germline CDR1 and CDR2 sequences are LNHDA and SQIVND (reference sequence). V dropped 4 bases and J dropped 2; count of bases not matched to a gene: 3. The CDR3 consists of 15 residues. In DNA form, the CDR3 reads TGTGCCAGTAGTACCGGGACTAGCCCCTACAATGAGCAGTTCTTC. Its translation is CASSTGTSPYNEQFF. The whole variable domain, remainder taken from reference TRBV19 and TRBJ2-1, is DGGITQSPKYLFRKEGQNVTLSCEQNLNHDAMYWYRQDPGQGLRLIYYSQIVNDFQKGDIAEGYSVSREKKESFPLTVTSAQKNPTAFYLCASSTGTSPYNEQFFGPGTRLTVL.

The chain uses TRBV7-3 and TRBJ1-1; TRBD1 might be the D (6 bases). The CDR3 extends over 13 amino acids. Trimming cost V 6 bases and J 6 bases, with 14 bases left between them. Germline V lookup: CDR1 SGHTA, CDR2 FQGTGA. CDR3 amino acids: CASSQGQGSEAFF. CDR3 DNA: TGTGCCAGCAGTCAAGGGCAGGGGTCTGAAGCTTTCTTT.

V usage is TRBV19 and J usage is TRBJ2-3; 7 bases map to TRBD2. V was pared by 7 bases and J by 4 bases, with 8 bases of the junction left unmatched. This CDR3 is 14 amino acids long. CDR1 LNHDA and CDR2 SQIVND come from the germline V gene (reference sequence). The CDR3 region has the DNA TGTGCCAGTAATCTAGGACTAGTTGCAGATACGCAGTATTTT. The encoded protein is CASNLGLVADTQYF.

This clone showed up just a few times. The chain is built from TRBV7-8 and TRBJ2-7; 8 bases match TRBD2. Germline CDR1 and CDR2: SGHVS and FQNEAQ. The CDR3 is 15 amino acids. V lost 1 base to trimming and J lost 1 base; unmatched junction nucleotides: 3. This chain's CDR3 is CASSLGASGSYEQYF. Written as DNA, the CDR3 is TGTGCCAGCAGCTTAGGGGCTAGCGGGTCCTACGAGCAGTACTTC.

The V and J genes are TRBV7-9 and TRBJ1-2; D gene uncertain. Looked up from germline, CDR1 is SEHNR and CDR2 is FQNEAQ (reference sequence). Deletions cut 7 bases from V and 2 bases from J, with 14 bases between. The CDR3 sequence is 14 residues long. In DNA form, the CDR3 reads TGTGCCAGCATCAATGGTGCCCCAAACTATGGCTACACCTTC. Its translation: CASINGAPNYGYTF.

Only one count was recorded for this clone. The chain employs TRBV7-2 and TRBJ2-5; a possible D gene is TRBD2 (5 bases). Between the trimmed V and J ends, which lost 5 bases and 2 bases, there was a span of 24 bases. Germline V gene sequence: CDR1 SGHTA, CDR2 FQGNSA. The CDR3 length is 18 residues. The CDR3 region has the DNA TGTGCCAGCAGCCTCCACCTATACCAGTCCCGGACTCAAGAGACCCAGTACTTC. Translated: CASSLHLYQSRTQETQYF.

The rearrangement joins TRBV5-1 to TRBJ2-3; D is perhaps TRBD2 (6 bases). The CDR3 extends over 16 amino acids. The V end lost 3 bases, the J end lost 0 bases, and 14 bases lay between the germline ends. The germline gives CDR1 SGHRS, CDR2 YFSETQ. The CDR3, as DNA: TGCGCCAGCAGCTATAGGAGGGAGGCTAGCACAGATACGCAGTATTTT. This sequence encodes CASSYRREASTDTQYF. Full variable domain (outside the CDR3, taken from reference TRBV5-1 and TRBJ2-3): KAGVTQTPRYLIKTRGQQVTLSCSPISGHRSVSWYQQTPGQGLQFLFEYFSETQRNKGNFPGRFSGRQFSNSRSEMNVSTLELGDSALYLCASSYRREASTDTQYFGPGTRLTVL.

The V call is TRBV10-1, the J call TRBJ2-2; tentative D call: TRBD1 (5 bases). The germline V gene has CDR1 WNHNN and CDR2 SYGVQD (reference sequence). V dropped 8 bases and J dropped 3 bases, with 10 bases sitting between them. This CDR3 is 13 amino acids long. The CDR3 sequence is CASSGHHTGELFF. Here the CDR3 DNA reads TGCGCCAGCTCCGGACATCACACCGGGGAGCTGTTTTTT.

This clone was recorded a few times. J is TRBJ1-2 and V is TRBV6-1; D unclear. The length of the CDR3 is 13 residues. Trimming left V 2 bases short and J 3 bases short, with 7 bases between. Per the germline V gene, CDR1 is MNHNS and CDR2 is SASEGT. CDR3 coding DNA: TGTGCCAGCAGTGAACCAGGAGACTATGGCTACACCTTC. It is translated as CASSEPGDYGYTF.

The CDR3 loop reads CASSEALSTYEQYF. The CDR3 nucleotides read TGTGCCAGCAGTGAGGCTTTATCTACCTACGAGCAGTACTTC. The chain employs TRBV25-1 and TRBJ2-7, with D hard to call. CDR1 is MGHDK, CDR2 SYGVNS, per germline. Trimming stripped 3 bases from V and 2 bases from J, with 11 bases between. This CDR3 spans 14 amino acids.

The CDR3 bases are TGTGCCAGCAGCCCGACTGCAGGGACAAGTGGCTACACCTTC. It codes for CASSPTAGTSGYTF. The chain recombines TRBV28 with TRBJ1-2, with D possibly TRBD1 on 6 matching bases. The germline V gene has CDR1 MDHEN and CDR2 SYDVKM. There are 14 residues in the CDR3. Trimming stripped 6 bases from V and 7 bases from J, with 18 bases between.

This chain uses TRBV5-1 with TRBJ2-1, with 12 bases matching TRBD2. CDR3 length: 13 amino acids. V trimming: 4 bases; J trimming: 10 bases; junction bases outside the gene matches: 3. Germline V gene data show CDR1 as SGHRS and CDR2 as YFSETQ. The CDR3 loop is CASSAGLAGEQFF. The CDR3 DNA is TGCGCCAGCAGCGCTGGACTAGCGGGGGAGCAGTTCTTC.

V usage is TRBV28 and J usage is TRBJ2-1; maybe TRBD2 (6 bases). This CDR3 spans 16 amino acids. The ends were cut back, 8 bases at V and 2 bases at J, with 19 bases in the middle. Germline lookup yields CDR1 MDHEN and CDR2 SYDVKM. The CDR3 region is CASGIPRGSPYNEQFF. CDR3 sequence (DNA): TGTGCCAGCGGCATCCCTCGGGGGTCCCCCTACAATGAGCAGTTCTTC.

The CDR3 nucleotides are TGTGCTAGTGGGTCGACAGGGTTCTTTAATTCACCCCTCCACTTT. Its translation is CASGSTGFFNSPLHF. This chain links TRBV12-5 with TRBJ1-6, with 7 bases lining up with TRBD1. The CDR3 contains 15 residues. Germline loops: CDR1 LGHNT, CDR2 FRNRAP. Germline trimming cut 6 bases from V and 6 bases from J; bases unmatched to any gene: 8.

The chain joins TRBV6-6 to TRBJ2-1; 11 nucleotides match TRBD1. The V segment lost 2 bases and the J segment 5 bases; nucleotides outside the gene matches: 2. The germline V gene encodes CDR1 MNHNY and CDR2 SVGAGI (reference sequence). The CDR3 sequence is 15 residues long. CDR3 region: CASSYGQGANNEQFF. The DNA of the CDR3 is TGTGCCAGCAGTTACGGACAGGGGGCAAACAATGAGCAGTTCTTC.

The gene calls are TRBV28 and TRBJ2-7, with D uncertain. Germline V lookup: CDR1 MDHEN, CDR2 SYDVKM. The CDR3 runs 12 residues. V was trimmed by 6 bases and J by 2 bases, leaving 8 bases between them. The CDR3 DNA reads TGTGCCAGCAGCGTACAGCCCTACGAGCAGTACTTC. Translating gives CASSVQPYEQYF.

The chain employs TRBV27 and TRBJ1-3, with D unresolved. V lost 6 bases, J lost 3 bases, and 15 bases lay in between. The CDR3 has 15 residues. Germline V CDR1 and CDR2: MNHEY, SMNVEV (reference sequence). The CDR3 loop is CASSPLPAGGNTIYF. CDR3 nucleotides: TGTGCCAGCAGCCCACTTCCGGCTGGTGGAAACACCATATATTTT.